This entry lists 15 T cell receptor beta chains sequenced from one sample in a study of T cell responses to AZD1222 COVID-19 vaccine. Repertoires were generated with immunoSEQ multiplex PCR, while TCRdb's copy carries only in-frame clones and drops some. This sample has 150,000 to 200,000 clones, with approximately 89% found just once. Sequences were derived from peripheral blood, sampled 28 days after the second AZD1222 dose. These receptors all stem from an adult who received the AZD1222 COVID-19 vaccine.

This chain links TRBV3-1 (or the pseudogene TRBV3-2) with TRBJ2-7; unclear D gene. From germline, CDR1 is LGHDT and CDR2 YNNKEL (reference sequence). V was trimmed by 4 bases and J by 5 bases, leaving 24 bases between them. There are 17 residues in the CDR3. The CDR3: CASSPSPNQIRVDEQYF. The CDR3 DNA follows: TGTGCCAGCAGCCCGTCCCCTAATCAAATTAGGGTCGACGAGCAGTACTTC.

The DNA for the CDR3 is TGTGCCAGCTCACCAGCCGGGGCAGGGGGCTCTAACTATGGCTACACCTTC. This translates into CASSPAGAGGSNYGYTF. This chain links TRBV18 with TRBJ1-2, with 8 nucleotides matching TRBD1. Germline V gene lookup returns CDR1 KGHSH and CDR2 LQKENI. Trimming took 2 bases from V and 0 from J; bases not matched to a gene: 8. The CDR3 consists of 17 residues.

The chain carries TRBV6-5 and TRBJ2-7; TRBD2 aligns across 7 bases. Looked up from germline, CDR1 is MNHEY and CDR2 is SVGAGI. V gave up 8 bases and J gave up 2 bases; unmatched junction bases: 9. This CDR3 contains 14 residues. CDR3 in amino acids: CASQESGGAYEQYF. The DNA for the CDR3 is TGTGCCAGCCAAGAGAGTGGGGGGGCCTACGAGCAGTACTTC.

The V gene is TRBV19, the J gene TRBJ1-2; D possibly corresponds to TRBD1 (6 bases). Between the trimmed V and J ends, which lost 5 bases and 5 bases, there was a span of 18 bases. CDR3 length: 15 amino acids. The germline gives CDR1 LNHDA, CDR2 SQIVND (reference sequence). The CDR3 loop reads CASSGLGGPGYGYTF. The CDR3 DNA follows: TGTGCCAGTAGTGGCCTGGGGGGGCCGGGGTATGGCTACACCTTC.

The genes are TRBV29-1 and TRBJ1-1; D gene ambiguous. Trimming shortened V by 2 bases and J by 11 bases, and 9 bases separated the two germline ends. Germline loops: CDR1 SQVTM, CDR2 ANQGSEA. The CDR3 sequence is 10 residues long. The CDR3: CSVEPAHAFF. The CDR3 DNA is TGCAGCGTTGAACCCGCCCATGCTTTCTTT.

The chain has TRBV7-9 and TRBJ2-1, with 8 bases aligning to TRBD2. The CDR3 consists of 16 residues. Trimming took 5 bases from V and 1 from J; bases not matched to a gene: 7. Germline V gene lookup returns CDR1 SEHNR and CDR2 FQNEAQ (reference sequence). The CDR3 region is CASSPREGRSYNEQFF. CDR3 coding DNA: TGTGCCAGCAGCCCACGGGAGGGCCGGTCCTACAATGAGCAGTTCTTC.

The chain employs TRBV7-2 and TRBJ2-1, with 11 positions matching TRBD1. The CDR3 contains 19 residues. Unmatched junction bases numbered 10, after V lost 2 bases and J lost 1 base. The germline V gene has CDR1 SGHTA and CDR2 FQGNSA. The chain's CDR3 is CASSLSGTGGGPSYNEQFF. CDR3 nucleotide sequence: TGTGCCAGCAGCTTATCCGGGACAGGGGGTGGACCGTCCTACAATGAGCAGTTCTTC.

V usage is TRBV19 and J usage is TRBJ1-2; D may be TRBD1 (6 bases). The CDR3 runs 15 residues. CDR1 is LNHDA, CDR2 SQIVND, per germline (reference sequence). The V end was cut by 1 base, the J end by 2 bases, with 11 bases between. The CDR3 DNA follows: TGTGCCAGTAGTATAGTGCGGGGGGCGAACTATGGCTACACCTTC. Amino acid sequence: CASSIVRGANYGYTF.

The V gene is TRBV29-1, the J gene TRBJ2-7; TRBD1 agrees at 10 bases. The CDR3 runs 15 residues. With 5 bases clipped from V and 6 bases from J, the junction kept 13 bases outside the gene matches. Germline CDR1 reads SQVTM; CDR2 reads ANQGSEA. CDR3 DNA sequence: TGCAGCGTTACTGACAGGGGGCGGGGACGGTTCGAGCAGTACTTC. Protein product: CSVTDRGRGRFEQYF.

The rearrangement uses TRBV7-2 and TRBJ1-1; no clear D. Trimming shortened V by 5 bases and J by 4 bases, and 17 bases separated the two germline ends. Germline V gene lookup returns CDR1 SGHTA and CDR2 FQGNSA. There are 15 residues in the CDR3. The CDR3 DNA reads TGTGCCAGCAGCCTCTGGGAGGCGGGAAGCACTGAAGCTTTCTTT. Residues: CASSLWEAGSTEAFF. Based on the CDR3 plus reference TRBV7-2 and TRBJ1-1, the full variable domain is GAGVSQSPSNKVTEKGKDVELRCDPISGHTALYWYRQSLGQGLEFLIYFQGNSAPDKSGLPSDRFSAERTGGSVSTLTIQRTQQEDSAVYLCASSLWEAGSTEAFFGQGTRLTVV.

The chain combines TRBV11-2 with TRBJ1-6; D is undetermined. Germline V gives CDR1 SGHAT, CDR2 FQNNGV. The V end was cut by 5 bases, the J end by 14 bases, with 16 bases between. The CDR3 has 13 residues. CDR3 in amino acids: CASSNGPHASLHF. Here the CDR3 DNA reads TGTGCCAGCAGCAACGGCCCACACGCCTCCCTCCACTTT.

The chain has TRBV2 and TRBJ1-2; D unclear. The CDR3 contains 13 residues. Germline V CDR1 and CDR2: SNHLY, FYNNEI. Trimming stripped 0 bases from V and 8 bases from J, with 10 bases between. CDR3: CASSEAGFGGYTF. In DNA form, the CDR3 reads TGTGCCAGCAGTGAAGCGGGGTTTGGAGGCTACACCTTC.

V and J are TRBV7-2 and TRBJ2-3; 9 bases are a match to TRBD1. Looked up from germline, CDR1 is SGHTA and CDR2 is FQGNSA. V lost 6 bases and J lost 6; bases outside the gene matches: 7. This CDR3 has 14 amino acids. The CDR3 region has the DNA TGTGCCAGCAGGAGGACAGGGGCTGGCGATACGCAGTATTTT. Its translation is CASRRTGAGDTQYF.

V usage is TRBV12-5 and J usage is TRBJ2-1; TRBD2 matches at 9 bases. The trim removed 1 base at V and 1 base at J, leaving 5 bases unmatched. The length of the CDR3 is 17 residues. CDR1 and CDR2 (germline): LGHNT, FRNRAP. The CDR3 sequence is CASGLANSGGSYNEQFF. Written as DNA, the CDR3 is TGTGCTAGTGGTTTGGCCAATAGCGGGGGATCCTACAATGAGCAGTTCTTC.

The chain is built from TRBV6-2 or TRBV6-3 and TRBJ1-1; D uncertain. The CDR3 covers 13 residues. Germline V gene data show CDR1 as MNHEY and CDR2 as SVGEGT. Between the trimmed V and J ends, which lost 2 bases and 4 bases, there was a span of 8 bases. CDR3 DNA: TGTGCCAGCAGTTACGAGGTGAGCACTGAAGCTTTCTTT. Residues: CASSYEVSTEAFF.